This T cell receptor (beta chain) was retrieved from a study of PD-1 blockade in classical Hodgkin lymphoma. The sample holds a few counts of this clone. Its antigen is undetermined. Time point denoted: cycle 4 day 1 (C4D1), after around six weeks of nivolumab. Every patient was affected by relapse after autologous stem cell transplantation, while exposure to brentuximab vedotin was not uniform. Magnetic depletion of non-target cells from thawed PBMCs yielded purified CD8+ T cells. Generated by immunoSEQ multiplex PCR, the TCRdb table keeps only in-frame clones and is missing some. The sample carries about 2,700 clones, 70% recorded once. Regarding the study as a whole: Individuals who commenced nivolumab within less than 1 year of ASCT were excluded. A reduction in baseline TCR diversity was reportedly seen in newly diagnosed patients relative to healthy donors.

Trimming stripped 1 base from V and 7 bases from J, with 11 bases between. CDR1 is LNHNV and CDR2 is YYDKDF in the germline V gene (reference sequence). The CDR3 is made up of 13 amino acids. This sequence originates from a human donor with classical Hodgkin lymphoma. Source: CD8+ T cells from blood, taken before the fourth cycle of nivolumab. The chain combines TRBV15 with TRBJ2-7; D gene ambiguous. The CDR3 protein is CATSRGRAPEQYF. The CDR3 DNA is TGTGCCACCAGCAGAGGCCGGGCCCCAGAGCAGTACTTC.